What follows is one TCR beta chain and its context. The CDR3 is 14 amino acids. The germline gives CDR1 ENHRY, CDR2 SYGVKD. V lost 7 bases and J 5 bases, leaving 14 bases between the germline ends. This entry belongs to a study of cytomegalovirus exposure and HLA in healthy donors. Here immunoSEQ multiplex PCR was the method, and the copy in TCRdb shows in-frame clones only, minus some. In the table there are fewer than 250,000 clones, 85% to 90% of which are singletons. This receptor was taken from a man between 18 and 29 years old in good health and CMV-seronegative. The genes are TRBV10-3 and TRBJ2-2, with D perhaps TRBD2 (6 bases). Sequences were obtained from PBMCs. Here the CDR3 DNA reads TGTGCCATCATGAGGGGAGGTGGTACCGGGGAGCTGTTTTTT. Protein sequence: CAIMRGGGTGELFF.